This T cell receptor beta chain appears in the sequencing data of a study of T-cell reconstitution after alpha-beta-depleted transplantation in children. Germline CDR1 and CDR2: SGHDT and YYEEEE. J gave up 5 bases and V 4 bases, and 6 bases lay outside the gene matches. This CDR3 contains 15 residues. Preparation of the TCRbeta library involved a method that used unique molecular identifiers. TCRdb independently ran MiXCR on the PCR reads; one entry per CDR3 protein. The table lists a few hundred thousand distinct CDR3 sequences, over 9% of them singletons. This clonotype came up many times. V usage is TRBV5-6 and J usage is TRBJ2-1; TRBD2 matches 10 bases. The clonotype was recovered from a human donor who donated a stem cell graft to a child with acute lymphoblastic leukemia. The sample in question was PBMCs from the stem cell graft donor, obtained from the stem cell graft. The CDR3 region is CASSPTSGHHNEQFF. The CDR3, as DNA: TGTGCCAGCAGCCCGACTAGCGGGCACCACAATGAGCAGTTCTTC.